These T cell receptor beta chains were read from a single sample in a study of OX40 agonist ivuxolimab in advanced cancers. The table came from immunoSEQ multiplex PCR; TCRdb's copy has only in-frame clones and leaves some out. Counted here are 25,000 to 35,000 clones, roughly four fifths occurring once; the ten biggest clones make up over 10%. Material: CD4+ or CD8+ T cells sorted from blood, obtained in a trial of the OX40 agonist ivuxolimab. These TCRs come from an adult with an advanced solid tumor such as melanoma, head and neck, liver or kidney cancer. Each CDR3 is given with its conserved first and last residue. A D gene is named only where the DNA matches it firmly. The size of a clone is reported for some rows only, either as once, few or many, or as a class for expanded clones.

J gene: TRBJ2-5
D gene: .
clone size: .
V gene: TRBV5-1
CDR3 length: 15
CDR3 DNA: TGCGCCAGCAGCCCGGACGGCCCGTACCAAGAGACCCAGTACTTC
CDR3 protein: CASSPDGPYQETQYF

J gene: TRBJ2-2
D gene: .
clone size: .
V gene: TRBV29-1
CDR3 length: 11
CDR3 DNA: TGCAGCGTCCCAAACACCGGGGAGCTGTTTTTT
CDR3 protein: CSVPNTGELFF

J gene: TRBJ1-2
D gene: .
clone size: .
V gene: TRBV11-2
CDR3 length: 12
CDR3 DNA: TGTGCCAGCAGCTCACAGCTCTATGGCTACACCTTC
CDR3 protein: CASSSQLYGYTF

J gene: TRBJ2-1
D gene: .
clone size: .
V gene: TRBV6-5
CDR3 length: 11
CDR3 DNA: TGTGCCAGCAGTTACGACAATGAGCAGTTCTTC
CDR3 protein: CASSYDNEQFF

J gene: TRBJ1-3
D gene: .
clone size: .
V gene: TRBV10-3
CDR3 length: 12
CDR3 DNA: TGTGCCATGAGGGGGTCTGGAAACACCATATATTTT
CDR3 protein: CAMRGSGNTIYF

J gene: TRBJ2-1
D gene: TRBD2
clone size: .
V gene: TRBV9
CDR3 length: 19
CDR3 DNA: TGTGCCAGCAGCGTAGCGTCCCATAGCGGGGGGGCTTACTACAATGAGCAGTTCTTC
CDR3 protein: CASSVASHSGGAYYNEQFF

J gene: TRBJ1-6
D gene: .
clone size: medium-sized
V gene: TRBV5-1
CDR3 length: 16
CDR3 DNA: TGCGCCAGCAGCTTGGACAGGTGGACCTATAATTCACCCCTCCACTTT
CDR3 protein: CASSLDRWTYNSPLHF

J gene: TRBJ2-5
D gene: TRBD1
clone size: .
V gene: TRBV4-1
CDR3 length: 16
CDR3 DNA: TGCGCCAGCAGCCGTGGACAGGGGGAAATACAAGAGACCCAGTACTTC
CDR3 protein: CASSRGQGEIQETQYF

J gene: TRBJ1-6
D gene: .
clone size: .
V gene: TRBV6-1
CDR3 length: 14
CDR3 DNA: TGTGCCAGCACCCCCTTTAACGTGAATTCACCCCTCCACTTT
CDR3 protein: CASTPFNVNSPLHF

J gene: TRBJ2-2
D gene: .
clone size: once
V gene: TRBV11-2
CDR3 length: 13
CDR3 DNA: TGTGCCAGCAGCTTAGTAAACACCGGGGAGCTGTTTTTT
CDR3 protein: CASSLVNTGELFF

J gene: TRBJ2-7
D gene: .
clone size: .
V gene: TRBV28
CDR3 length: 12
CDR3 DNA: TGTGCCAGCAGTACGGACAGATACGAGCAGTACTTC
CDR3 protein: CASSTDRYEQYF

J gene: TRBJ2-1
D gene: .
clone size: .
V gene: TRBV9
CDR3 length: 15
CDR3 DNA: TGTGCCAGCAGCGTAGAGCAGACTGCCTACAATGAGCAGTTCTTC
CDR3 protein: CASSVEQTAYNEQFF

J gene: TRBJ2-7
D gene: .
clone size: .
V gene: TRBV6-5
CDR3 length: 13
CDR3 DNA: TGTGCCAGCAGTTCTTACAGGGTCTACGAGCAGTACTTC
CDR3 protein: CASSSYRVYEQYF

J gene: TRBJ1-1
D gene: .
clone size: .
V gene: TRBV15
CDR3 length: 15
CDR3 DNA: TGTGCCACCAGCAGAGATCGGGGACACAACACTGAAGCTTTCTTT
CDR3 protein: CATSRDRGHNTEAFF

J gene: TRBJ1-1
D gene: .
clone size: few
V gene: TRBV30
CDR3 length: 13
CDR3 DNA: TGTGCCTGGATGAGGAGCATGAACACTGAAGCTTTCTTT
CDR3 protein: CAWMRSMNTEAFF

J gene: TRBJ2-1
D gene: .
clone size: .
V gene: TRBV27
CDR3 length: 17
CDR3 DNA: TGTGCCAGCAGTTTATTGGGGGGGCGGCCCTCCTACAATGAGCAGTTCTTC
CDR3 protein: CASSLLGGRPSYNEQFF

J gene: TRBJ1-4
D gene: .
clone size: .
V gene: TRBV19
CDR3 length: 14
CDR3 DNA: TGTGCCAGTAGGGAATTTGCAACTAATGAAAAACTGTTTTTT
CDR3 protein: CASREFATNEKLFF

J gene: TRBJ2-1
D gene: .
clone size: .
V gene: TRBV6-1
CDR3 length: 12
CDR3 DNA: TGTGCCAGCAGGACCGCTCACGGGGAGCAGTTCTTC
CDR3 protein: CASRTAHGEQFF